This T cell receptor beta chain was observed in a study of cytomegalovirus exposure and HLA in healthy donors. Primers: 60 Vbeta forward and 13 Jbeta reverse. Original data processing: The count from a later analysis was roughly 80 million unique TCR beta chains, around 10 million of them shared. Sequencing was performed with immunoSEQ multiplex PCR; in TCRdb, only in-frame clones are kept and a portion is missing. That table furnishes V, J and clone size, whereas the DNA furnished D and trimming. In the table there are roughly 200,000 clones, roughly 79% of which are singletons. The CDR3 is 11 residues long. Germline V gene lookup returns CDR1 SQVTM and CDR2 ANQGSEA. Trimming removed 2 bases from V and 8 bases from J, with 6 bases in between.

The chain employs TRBV29-1 and TRBJ2-2; D not certain. The TCR comes from a young man in good health and CMV-seronegative. The sample was PBMCs. The CDR3 sequence is CSVEYLGELFF. DNA of the CDR3: TGCAGCGTTGAATATCTGGGGGAGCTGTTTTTT.